Only one count was recorded for the clone carrying this T cell receptor (beta chain). The target antigen is unknown. This sample was included in a study of T cell repertoires in cytomegalovirus infection. Study-level background: It was the public TCR beta signatures that indicated both CMV infection and matching HLA type.

Germline V gene data show CDR1 as MNHEY and CDR2 as SMNVEV (reference sequence). V gave up 5 bases and J gave up 2 bases; unmatched junction bases: 7. The CDR3 spans 16 residues. TCRdb reanalysed the reads using MiXCR and keeps one entry per CDR3 protein. The sample contains about 60,000 distinct CDR3 sequences, 33% of which appear only once. This TCR was sampled from a human donor in good health (CMV status not recorded). Some clones in this sample may be carry-over from other donors' samples. The chain links TRBV27 to TRBJ2-3; 10 nucleotides align to TRBD2. Sequenced: PBMCs, sequenced either directly or after in vitro stimulation (not recorded which). The CDR3 region is CASSPQTSGLTDTQYF. CDR3 DNA sequence: TGTGCCAGCAGTCCCCAGACTAGCGGGCTCACAGATACGCAGTATTTT.